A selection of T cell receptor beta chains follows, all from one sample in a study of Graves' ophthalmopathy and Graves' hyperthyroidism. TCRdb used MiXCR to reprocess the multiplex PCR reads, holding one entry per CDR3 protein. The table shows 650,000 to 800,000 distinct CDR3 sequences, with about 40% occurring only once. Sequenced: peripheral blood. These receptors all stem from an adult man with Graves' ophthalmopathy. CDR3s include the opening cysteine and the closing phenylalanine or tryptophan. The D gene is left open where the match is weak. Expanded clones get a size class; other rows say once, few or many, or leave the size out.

cdr3_nt: TGCAGTGCTAGAGATAGTGTATCTGGAAACACCATATATTTT; cdr3_aa: CSARDSVSGNTIYF; d_call: -; j_call: TRBJ1-3; v_call: TRBV20-1; clone_size: many
cdr3_nt: TGTGCCAGTGGACAGGGGGCCGAGACCCAGTACTTC; cdr3_aa: CASGQGAETQYF; d_call: TRBD1; j_call: TRBJ2-5; v_call: TRBV27; clone_size: -
cdr3_nt: TGTGCCTGGAGGGCCGGTCAGCCCCAGCATTTT; cdr3_aa: CAWRAGQPQHF; d_call: -; j_call: TRBJ1-5; v_call: TRBV30; clone_size: -
cdr3_nt: TGTGCCAGTAGTAAAGGGGCGGGGCAGCCCCAGCATTTT; cdr3_aa: CASSKGAGQPQHF; d_call: -; j_call: TRBJ1-5; v_call: TRBV19; clone_size: -
cdr3_nt: TGTGCCAGCAGCCGCGGGCCCCTAGAAAGAGCAGATACGCAGTATTTT; cdr3_aa: CASSRGPLERADTQYF; d_call: -; j_call: TRBJ2-3; v_call: TRBV7-6; clone_size: -
cdr3_nt: TGTGCCAGCAGCCTCGGTGGGGGCTTACTGGAGACCCAGTACTTC; cdr3_aa: CASSLGGGLLETQYF; d_call: -; j_call: TRBJ2-5; v_call: TRBV7-2; clone_size: many
cdr3_nt: TGTGCCTGGAGTTCGGACAGACCTAATGGCTACACCTTC; cdr3_aa: CAWSSDRPNGYTF; d_call: -; j_call: TRBJ1-2; v_call: TRBV30; clone_size: few
cdr3_nt: TGTGCCAGCAGCGCCGCGGAGCGCTCCATCTACGAGCAGTACTTC; cdr3_aa: CASSAAERSIYEQYF; d_call: -; j_call: TRBJ2-7; v_call: TRBV7-2; clone_size: many
cdr3_nt: TGCAGCGTTGGACTAGCATGGAGTGACGAGCAGTACTTC; cdr3_aa: CSVGLAWSDEQYF; d_call: TRBD2; j_call: TRBJ2-7; v_call: TRBV29-1; clone_size: -
cdr3_nt: TGTGCCAGTAGTATGTCTCCAGCTAGCTCTGGGGCCAACGTCCTGACTTTC; cdr3_aa: CASSMSPASSGANVLTF; d_call: -; j_call: TRBJ2-6; v_call: TRBV19; clone_size: many
cdr3_nt: TGTGCCATCAGTGAGTCCACGGCAGGATCAACCTTC; cdr3_aa: CAISESTAGSTF; d_call: -; j_call: TRBJ1-2; v_call: TRBV10-3; clone_size: many
cdr3_nt: TGTGCCAGCAGTGCAACCAGGGTTTGGGAGACCCAGTACTTC; cdr3_aa: CASSATRVWETQYF; d_call: -; j_call: TRBJ2-5; v_call: TRBV25-1; clone_size: few
cdr3_nt: TGTGCCAGTAGTACTTGGAAAGCTGACTCTGGGGCCAACGTCCTGACTTTC; cdr3_aa: CASSTWKADSGANVLTF; d_call: -; j_call: TRBJ2-6; v_call: TRBV19; clone_size: many
cdr3_nt: TGTGCCATCAGGCCGGGACCTGGAGACACCATATATTTT; cdr3_aa: CAIRPGPGDTIYF; d_call: -; j_call: TRBJ1-3; v_call: TRBV10-3; clone_size: -
cdr3_nt: TGTGCCAGCAGCTTAGCGGGGGGGCCAGAGAACGCTGAAGCTTTCTTT; cdr3_aa: CASSLAGGPENAEAFF; d_call: -; j_call: TRBJ1-1; v_call: TRBV7-2; clone_size: -
cdr3_nt: TGTGCCAGCAGGTCGGGGACAGGGGAGCAGCCCCAGCATTTT; cdr3_aa: CASRSGTGEQPQHF; d_call: TRBD1; j_call: TRBJ1-5; v_call: TRBV7-9; clone_size: -
cdr3_nt: TGTGCCAGCAGCTACACTCGGACAGGGGGCTACGAGCAGTACTTC; cdr3_aa: CASSYTRTGGYEQYF; d_call: TRBD1; j_call: TRBJ2-7; v_call: TRBV7-8; clone_size: many
cdr3_nt: TGTGCCAGCAGTGGAGTCAGTGGAGAGTTCCAGCAGTACTTC; cdr3_aa: CASSGVSGEFQQYF; d_call: -; j_call: TRBJ2-7; v_call: TRBV2; clone_size: -
cdr3_nt: TGTGCCAGCAGCCAAGAGGGGGGACCCCCGGAGACCCAGTACTTC; cdr3_aa: CASSQEGGPPETQYF; d_call: -; j_call: TRBJ2-5; v_call: TRBV3-1; clone_size: -
cdr3_nt: TGTGCCAGCAGCTTAGAGACAGACGAGCTGTTTTTT; cdr3_aa: CASSLETDELFF; d_call: -; j_call: TRBJ2-2; v_call: TRBV7-9; clone_size: -